This T cell receptor (beta chain) came from a study of cytomegalovirus exposure and HLA in healthy donors. Background on the study: Early released data had tens of millions of unique TCRs, all coming from HLA-typed donors.

Germline V gives CDR1 SEHNR, CDR2 FQNEAQ (reference sequence). The CDR3 spans 13 residues. The ends were cut back, 9 bases at V and 3 bases at J, with 13 bases in the middle. PCR amplification relied on 60 Vbeta primers (plus 13 Jbeta primers). Here immunoSEQ multiplex PCR was the method, and the copy in TCRdb shows in-frame clones only, minus some. The sample lists 150,000 to 200,000 clones, just under 85% occurring once. Sequencing was carried out using PBMCs. This rearrangement joins TRBV7-9 to TRBJ2-3, with TRBD2 as a possible D gene (6 bases). This TCR came from a girl aged 5 to 17 in good health and CMV-seropositive. The CDR3 bases are TGTGCCAGTACTGGCGGGATTACAGATACGCAGTATTTT. This gives the protein CASTGGITDTQYF.